These T cell receptor beta chains were read from a single sample in a study of OX40 agonist ivuxolimab in advanced cancers. TCRdb keeps only in-frame clones here, not all; method: immunoSEQ multiplex PCR. The sample has roughly 80,000 clones, 90% seen once; the top ten hold around 2%. The sample here was CD4+ or CD8+ T cells sorted from blood, taken in a trial of the OX40 agonist ivuxolimab. These receptors were taken from an adult with an advanced solid tumor such as melanoma, head and neck, liver or kidney cancer. Each CDR3 is given with its conserved first and last residue. A D gene is named only where the DNA matches it firmly. Where a row states a size, it is once, few, many or the class of an expanded clone; other rows omit it.

TRBV6-6	.	TRBJ2-7	.	14	TGTGCCAGCAGCAAGTCGACAAGCTCCTACGAGCAGTACTTC	CASSKSTSSYEQYF
TRBV19	.	TRBJ2-1	few	17	TGTGCCAGTCGCCCCCCCTCCGGCTTAAGCTCCTACAATGAGCAGTTCTTC	CASRPPSGLSSYNEQFF
TRBV18	.	TRBJ2-5	.	13	TGTGCCAGCTCCTTGGGGGAACAAGAGACCCAGTACTTC	CASSLGEQETQYF
TRBV7-8	.	TRBJ2-3	few	16	TGTGCCAGCAGCTTAAGGAGGCTGTCTGGCACAGATACGCAGTATTTT	CASSLRRLSGTDTQYF
TRBV19	.	TRBJ1-2	.	14	TGTGCCAGTAGTATTAACAGGGCCTCTTATGGCTACACCTTC	CASSINRASYGYTF
TRBV4-2	TRBD2	TRBJ2-7	.	15	TGTGCCAGCAGCCAAGACCCTGGGAGGGGACACGAGCAGTACTTC	CASSQDPGRGHEQYF
TRBV6-5	.	TRBJ2-5	.	14	TGTGCCAGCAGTCCCCTCGGCGGGCAAGAGACCCAGTACTTC	CASSPLGGQETQYF
TRBV5-1	TRBD1	TRBJ2-5	.	14	TGCGCCAGCAGCTCAACGACAGGGGCAGAGACCCAGTACTTC	CASSSTTGAETQYF
TRBV6-5	.	TRBJ2-1	.	13	TGTGCCAGCAGCTACGACCCCTCAGATGAGCAGTTCTTC	CASSYDPSDEQFF
TRBV15	.	TRBJ2-1	.	15	TGTGCCACCAGCAGAGATCAAACTAGTGAGGGTGAGCAGTTCTTC	CATSRDQTSEGEQFF
TRBV19	TRBD1	TRBJ2-7	.	15	TGTGCCAGTAGGGGAAACAGGGGCCCTCCCTACGAGCAGTACTTC	CASRGNRGPPYEQYF
TRBV7-2	.	TRBJ2-7	.	13	TGTGCCAGCAGCTTAGAGAGGGGCCACGAGCAGTACTTC	CASSLERGHEQYF
TRBV15	TRBD2	TRBJ2-1	.	17	TGTGCCACCAGCAGAGAGCCGGGGGGTACCTCCTACAATGAGCAGTTCTTC	CATSREPGGTSYNEQFF
TRBV25-1	.	TRBJ2-2	.	14	TGTGCCAGCAGTATGGCGGTGAACACCGGGGAGCTGTTTTTT	CASSMAVNTGELFF
TRBV28	.	TRBJ1-1	.	13	TGTGCCATCCTCGGGAGGTCGAACACTGAAGCTTTCTTT	CAILGRSNTEAFF
TRBV28	.	TRBJ2-7	.	11	TGTGCCAGCACCTCACCCTACGAGCAGTACTTC	CASTSPYEQYF
TRBV10-3	.	TRBJ2-7	.	11	TGTGCCATCGGGGGCCTAGGGGAGCAGTACTTC	CAIGGLGEQYF
TRBV19	TRBD2	TRBJ2-3	few	15	TGTGCCAGTAGCGATACCGGACTAGGTGCAGATACGCAGTATTTT	CASSDTGLGADTQYF
TRBV18	.	TRBJ2-7	.	15	TGTGCCAGCTCACCGCTTCGGGACTCGATCTACGAGCAGTACTTC	CASSPLRDSIYEQYF
TRBV10-3	TRBD1	TRBJ2-7	.	15	TGTGCCATCAGCGAAAACGGACAGGGGGTCTACGAGCAGTACTTC	CAISENGQGVYEQYF
TRBV28	.	TRBJ1-4	.	13	TGTGCCAGCAGGACCCCGGGCCCATCCCAACTGTTTTTT	CASRTPGPSQLFF
TRBV28	TRBD2	TRBJ2-7	.	12	TGTGCCAGCAGATGGACTAGCGGAGGGCAGTACTTC	CASRWTSGGQYF
TRBV5-1	.	TRBJ2-7	.	13	TGCGCCAGCAGCTTGCGCGGCAGCTACGAGCAGTACTTC	CASSLRGSYEQYF
TRBV7-9	TRBD2	TRBJ2-7	.	16	TGTGCCAGCAGCCCTTCTCGGACTAGCGGGACCTACGAGCAGTACTTC	CASSPSRTSGTYEQYF
TRBV28	.	TRBJ1-5	.	16	TGTGCCAGCAGTCTCTCCCAGGGATTGGACAATCAGCCCCAGCATTTT	CASSLSQGLDNQPQHF
TRBV5-6	TRBD2	TRBJ2-5	few	15	TGTGCCAGCAGAAGGGGACTAGCGGGCTGGAAGACCCAGTACTTC	CASRRGLAGWKTQYF
TRBV20-1	.	TRBJ1-1	.	11	TGCAGCCCAGAAACTTCCTGGGGAGCTTTCTTT	CSPETSWGAFF
TRBV9	TRBD2	TRBJ2-7	.	17	TGTGCCAGCAGCGTAGGGGCGCGGGAGTCCGGTACCTCCGAGCAGCACTTC	CASSVGARESGTSEQHF
TRBV10-3	.	TRBJ1-2	few	14	TGTGCCACAGCCCGCGAACCGTCTAACTATGGCTACACCTTC	CATAREPSNYGYTF
TRBV4-1	.	TRBJ2-2	few	14	TGCGCCAGCAGCCAAGAAGACAACACCGGGGAGCTGTTTTTT	CASSQEDNTGELFF
TRBV5-4	TRBD1	TRBJ2-7	once	16	TGTGCCAGCAGCATGGGAGGGACAGGGGGATCCTACGAGCAGTACTTC	CASSMGGTGGSYEQYF